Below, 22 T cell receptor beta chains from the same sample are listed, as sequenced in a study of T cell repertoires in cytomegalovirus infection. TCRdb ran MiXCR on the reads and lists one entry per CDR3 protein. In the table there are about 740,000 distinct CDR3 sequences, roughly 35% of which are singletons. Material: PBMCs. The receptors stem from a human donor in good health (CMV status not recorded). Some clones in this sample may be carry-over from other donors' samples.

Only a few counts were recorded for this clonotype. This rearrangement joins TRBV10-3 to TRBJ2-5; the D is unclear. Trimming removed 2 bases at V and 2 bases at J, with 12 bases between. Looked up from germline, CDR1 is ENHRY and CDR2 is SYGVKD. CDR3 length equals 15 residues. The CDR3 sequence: CAISEPLAAQETQYF. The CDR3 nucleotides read TGTGCCATCAGTGAGCCCCTTGCGGCTCAAGAGACCCAGTACTTC.

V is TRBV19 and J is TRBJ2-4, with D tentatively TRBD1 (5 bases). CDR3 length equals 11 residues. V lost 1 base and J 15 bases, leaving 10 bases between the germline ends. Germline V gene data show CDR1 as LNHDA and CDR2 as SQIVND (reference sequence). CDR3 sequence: CASSIGWGMYF. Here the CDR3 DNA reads TGTGCCAGTAGTATAGGCTGGGGCATGTACTTC.

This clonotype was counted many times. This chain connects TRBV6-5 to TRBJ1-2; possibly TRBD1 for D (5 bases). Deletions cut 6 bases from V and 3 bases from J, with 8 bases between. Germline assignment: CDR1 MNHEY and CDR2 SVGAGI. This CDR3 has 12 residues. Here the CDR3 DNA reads TGTGCCAGCAGCGGGACGGACTATGGCTACACCTTC. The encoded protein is CASSGTDYGYTF.

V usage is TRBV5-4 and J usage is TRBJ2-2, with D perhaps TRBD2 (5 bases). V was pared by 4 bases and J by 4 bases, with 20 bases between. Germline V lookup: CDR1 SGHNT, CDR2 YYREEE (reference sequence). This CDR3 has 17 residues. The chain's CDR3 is CASSPKIMGEGTGELFF. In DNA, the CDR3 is TGTGCCAGCAGCCCGAAAATAATGGGAGAGGGCACCGGGGAGCTGTTTTTT.

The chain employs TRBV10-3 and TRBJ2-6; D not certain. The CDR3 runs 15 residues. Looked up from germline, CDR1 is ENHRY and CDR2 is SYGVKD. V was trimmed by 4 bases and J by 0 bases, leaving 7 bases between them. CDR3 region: CAISAPGSGANVLTF. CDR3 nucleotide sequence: TGTGCCATCAGTGCCCCAGGCTCTGGGGCCAACGTCCTGACTTTC.

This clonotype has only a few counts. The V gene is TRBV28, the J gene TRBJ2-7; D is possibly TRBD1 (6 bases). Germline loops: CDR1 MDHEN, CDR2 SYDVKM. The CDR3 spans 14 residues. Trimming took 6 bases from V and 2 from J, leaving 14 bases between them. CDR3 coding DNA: TGTGCCAGCAGCCCTCCGGGACACCCCTACGAGCAGTACTTC. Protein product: CASSPPGHPYEQYF.

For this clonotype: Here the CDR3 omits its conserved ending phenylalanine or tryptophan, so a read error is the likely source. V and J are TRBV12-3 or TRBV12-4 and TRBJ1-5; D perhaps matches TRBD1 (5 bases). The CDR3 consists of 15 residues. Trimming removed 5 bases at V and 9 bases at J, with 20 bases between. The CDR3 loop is CASSEGRVSQSPQHC. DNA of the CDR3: TGTGCCAGCAGTGAGGGGAGGGTTTCTCAATCGCCCCAGCATTGT.

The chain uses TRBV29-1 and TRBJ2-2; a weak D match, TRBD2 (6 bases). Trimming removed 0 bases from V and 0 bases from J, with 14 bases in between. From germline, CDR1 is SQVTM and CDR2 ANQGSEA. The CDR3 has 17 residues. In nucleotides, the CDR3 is TGCAGCGTTGAAGATTGGGGACTGACTACGAACACCGGGGAGCTGTTTTTT. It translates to CSVEDWGLTTNTGELFF.

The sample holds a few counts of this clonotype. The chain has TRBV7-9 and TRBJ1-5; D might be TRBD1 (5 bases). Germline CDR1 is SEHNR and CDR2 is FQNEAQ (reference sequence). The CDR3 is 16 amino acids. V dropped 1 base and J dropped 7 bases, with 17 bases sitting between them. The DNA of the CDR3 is TGTGCCAGCAGCTTAGTTGGTGGCAGTGGGGGACAGCCCCAGCATTTT. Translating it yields CASSLVGGSGGQPQHF.

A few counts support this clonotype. CDR3 region: CASSPLTVQETQYF. The CDR3 DNA follows: TGTGCCAGCTCACCACTAACAGTCCAAGAGACCCAGTACTTC. This sequence joins TRBV18 and TRBJ2-5, with D hard to call. The CDR3 covers 14 residues. CDR1 is KGHSH and CDR2 is LQKENI in the germline V gene. Trimming cost V 1 base and J 1 base, with 7 bases left between them.

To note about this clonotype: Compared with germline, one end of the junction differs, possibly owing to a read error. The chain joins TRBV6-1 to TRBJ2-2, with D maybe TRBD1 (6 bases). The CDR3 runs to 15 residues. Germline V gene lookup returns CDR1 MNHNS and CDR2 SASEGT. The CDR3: CGSTPVGQGLRELFF. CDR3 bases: TGTGGCAGCACCCCCGTAGGGCAGGGGTTACGGGAGCTGTTTTTT.

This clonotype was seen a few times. In DNA, the CDR3 is TGTGCCACTCAACAGGGGGCTAACACTGAAGCTTTCTTT. Protein product: CATQQGANTEAFF. The rearrangement links TRBV12-3 or TRBV12-4 to TRBJ1-1, with 9 bases matching TRBD1. The trim removed 10 bases at V and 2 bases at J, leaving 5 bases unmatched. CDR3 length equals 13 residues.

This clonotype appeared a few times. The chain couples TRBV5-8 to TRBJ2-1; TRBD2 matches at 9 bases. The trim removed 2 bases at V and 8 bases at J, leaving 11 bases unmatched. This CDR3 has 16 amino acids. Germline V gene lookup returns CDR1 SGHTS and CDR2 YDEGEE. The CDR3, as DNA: TGTGCCAGCAGCTTAGAAAGCGGGAGGTCGATCGATGAGCAGTTCTTC. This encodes CASSLESGRSIDEQFF.

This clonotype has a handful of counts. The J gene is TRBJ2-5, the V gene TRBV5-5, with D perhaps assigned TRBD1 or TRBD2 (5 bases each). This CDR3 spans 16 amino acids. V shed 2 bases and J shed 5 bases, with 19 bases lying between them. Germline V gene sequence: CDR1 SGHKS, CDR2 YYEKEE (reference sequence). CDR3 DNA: TGTGCCAGCAGCTTCCCGTCTTGGGACGGGGAGGAGACCCAGTACTTC. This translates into CASSFPSWDGEETQYF.

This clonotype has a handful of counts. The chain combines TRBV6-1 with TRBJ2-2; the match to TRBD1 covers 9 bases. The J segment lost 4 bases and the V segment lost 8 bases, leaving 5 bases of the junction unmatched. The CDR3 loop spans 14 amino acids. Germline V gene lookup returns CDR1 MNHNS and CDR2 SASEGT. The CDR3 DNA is TGTGCCAGCGGGGACAGGGCGGGCACCGGGGAGCTGTTTTTT. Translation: CASGDRAGTGELFF.

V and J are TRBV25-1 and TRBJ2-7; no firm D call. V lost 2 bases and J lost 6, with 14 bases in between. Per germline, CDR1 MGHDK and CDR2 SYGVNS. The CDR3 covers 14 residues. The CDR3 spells CASSEEVGNVEQYF. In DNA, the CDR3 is TGTGCCAGCAGTGAAGAAGTAGGGAACGTCGAGCAGTACTTC.

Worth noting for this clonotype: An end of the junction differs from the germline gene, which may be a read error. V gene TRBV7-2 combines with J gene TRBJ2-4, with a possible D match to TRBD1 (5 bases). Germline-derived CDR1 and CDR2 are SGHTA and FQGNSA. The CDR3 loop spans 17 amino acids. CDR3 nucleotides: TGTGCCAGCAGCTTGATCCTCTCCTTGACAGCCAAAAACATTAAGTACTTC. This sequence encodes CASSLILSLTAKNIKYF.

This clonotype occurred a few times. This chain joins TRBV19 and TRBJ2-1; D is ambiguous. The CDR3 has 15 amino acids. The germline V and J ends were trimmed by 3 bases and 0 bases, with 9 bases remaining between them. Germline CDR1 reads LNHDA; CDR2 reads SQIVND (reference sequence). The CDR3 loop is CASSIGRSSYNEQFF. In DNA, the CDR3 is TGTGCCAGTAGTATCGGCAGGAGCTCCTACAATGAGCAGTTCTTC.

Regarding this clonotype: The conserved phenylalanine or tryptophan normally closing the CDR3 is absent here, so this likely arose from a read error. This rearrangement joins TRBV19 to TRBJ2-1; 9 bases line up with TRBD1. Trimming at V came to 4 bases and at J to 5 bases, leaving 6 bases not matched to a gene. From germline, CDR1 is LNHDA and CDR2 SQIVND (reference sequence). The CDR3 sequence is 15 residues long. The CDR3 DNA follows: TGTGCCAGTAGTAGACAGGGGGAGACCCACAATGAGCAGTTCTTA. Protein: CASSRQGETHNEQFL.

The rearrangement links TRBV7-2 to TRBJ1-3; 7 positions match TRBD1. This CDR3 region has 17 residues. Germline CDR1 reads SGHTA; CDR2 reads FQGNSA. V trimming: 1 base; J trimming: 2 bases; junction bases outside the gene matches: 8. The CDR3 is CASSLDPGTETGNTIYF. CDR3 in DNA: TGTGCCAGCAGCTTAGACCCCGGGACAGAGACTGGAAACACCATATATTTT.

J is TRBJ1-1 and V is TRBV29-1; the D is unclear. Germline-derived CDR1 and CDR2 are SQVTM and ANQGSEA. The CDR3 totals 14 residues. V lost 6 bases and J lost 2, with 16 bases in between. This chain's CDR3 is CSVQTLLANTEAFF. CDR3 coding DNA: TGCAGCGTGCAGACACTCCTTGCCAACACTGAAGCTTTCTTT.

The CDR3 coding sequence is TGTGCCAGCCCCGGGACAGGCTATGGCTACACCTTC. Its translation is CASPGTGYGYTF. The chain recombines TRBV2 with TRBJ1-2; 8 bases map to TRBD1. The germline CDR1 and CDR2 sequences are SNHLY and FYNNEI. This CDR3 spans 12 amino acids. With 8 bases clipped from V and 4 bases from J, the junction kept 3 bases outside the gene matches. Supplemented by reference TRBV2 and TRBJ1-2, the full variable domain reads EPEVTQTPSHQVTQMGQEVILRCVPISNHLYFYWYRQILGQKVEFLVSFYNNEISEKSEIFDDQFSVERPDGSNFTLKIRSTKLEDSAMYFCASPGTGYGYTFGSGTRLTVV.